A single sample gave rise to the 12 T cell receptor beta chains below, sequenced in a study of T cells in Graves' hyperthyroidism and ophthalmopathy. It was RNA transcripts that yielded the amplified TCR beta CDR3 regions. TCR CDR3 underwent first-round RT-PCR with the HTBI primer set. TCRdb re-analysed the multiplex PCR reads in MiXCR, keeping a single row per CDR3 protein. The table has about 500,000 distinct CDR3 sequences, roughly a sixth seen once. The sample consisted of blood. Source of these receptors: a woman aged 18-35 years with Graves' hyperthyroidism.

V and J are TRBV7-2 and TRBJ1-5; 9 bases agree with TRBD1. Germline V CDR1 and CDR2: SGHTA, FQGNSA. The length of the CDR3 is 15 residues. Trimming removed 3 bases from V and 6 bases from J; junction bases left unmatched: 6. In DNA, the CDR3 is TGTACCAGCAGCTTCGACAGGGGGAGAGGTCAGCCCCAGCATTTT. Amino acids: CTSSFDRGRGQPQHF.

The chain combines TRBV27 with TRBJ2-1, with D perhaps matching TRBD2 (6 bases). V lost 6 bases to trimming and J lost 2 bases, with 8 bases between them. Germline V gene lookup returns CDR1 MNHEY and CDR2 SMNVEV (reference sequence). This CDR3 region has 13 residues. CDR3: CASREGPYNEQFF. In nucleotides, the CDR3 is TGTGCCAGCAGGGAGGGCCCCTACAATGAGCAGTTCTTC.

This chain uses TRBV28 with TRBJ1-4, with a possible D match to TRBD1 (5 bases). The V end was cut by 6 bases, the J end by 6 bases, with 14 bases between. The CDR3 runs 14 residues. Germline V lookup: CDR1 MDHEN, CDR2 SYDVKM. The CDR3 here is CASSLYQGDEKLFF. The CDR3 DNA reads TGTGCCAGCAGCCTTTACCAGGGTGATGAAAAACTGTTTTTT.

This clonotype was detected only a few times. CDR3 residues: CASSQGVGSVRNEQFF. In DNA, the CDR3 is TGCGCCAGCAGCCAAGGGGTCGGCTCCGTGCGCAATGAGCAGTTCTTC. The genes are TRBV4-3 and TRBJ2-1; D ambiguous. In germline, CDR1 is LGHNA, CDR2 YSLEER. There are 16 residues in the CDR3. V was clipped by 1 base and J by 6 bases, with 16 bases between them.

This clonotype was picked up a small number of times. The chain employs TRBV30 and TRBJ1-1; D is uncertain. CDR1 and CDR2 (germline): GTSNPN, SVGIG (reference sequence). The CDR3 loop spans 11 amino acids. CDR3 bases: TGTGCTCGGGTGGTGGAGACTGAAGCTTTCTTT. Protein product: CARVVETEAFF.

This clonotype has more than one count but fewer than ten. This chain links TRBV7-6 with TRBJ1-1, with a tentative D call TRBD1 (6 bases). The CDR3 covers 12 residues. From germline, CDR1 is SGHVS and CDR2 FNYEAQ. V lost 5 bases and J 7 bases, leaving 11 bases between the germline ends. The CDR3 coding sequence is TGTGCCAGCAGCCCAAAGACAGGTGAAGCTTTCTTT. It is translated as CASSPKTGEAFF.

Many counts were recorded for this clonotype. This chain joins TRBV20-1 and TRBJ1-1; 8 bases line up with TRBD1. Germline V lookup: CDR1 DFQATT, CDR2 SNEGSKA (reference sequence). CDR3 size: 15 residues. V trimming: 5 bases; J trimming: 5 bases; junction bases outside the gene matches: 13. The chain's CDR3 is CSAPRTGRGRTEAFF. In DNA, the CDR3 is TGCAGTGCTCCTCGGACAGGGAGAGGAAGGACTGAAGCTTTCTTT.

Remarks on this clonotype: Possible read error: a much larger clone is one base away. The chain combines TRBV6-1 with TRBJ2-7, with 14 positions matching TRBD2. The CDR3 consists of 15 residues. In germline, CDR1 is MNHNS, CDR2 SASEGT. V shed 5 bases and J 7 bases; nucleotides not matched to a gene: 7. CDR3 bases: TGTGCCAGCAGTCCGACTAGCGGGGGGGCCGAGGAGCAGTACTTC. Residues: CASSPTSGGAEEQYF.

This clonotype was observed many times. V and J are TRBV7-2 and TRBJ2-1; the D is unclear. The germline V gene encodes CDR1 SGHTA and CDR2 FQGNSA. The V end was cut by 5 bases, the J end by 8 bases, with 19 bases between. The CDR3 spans 15 residues. The CDR3 loop reads CASSPLAVRLDEQFF. In DNA form, the CDR3 reads TGTGCCAGCAGCCCCCTCGCGGTCAGATTGGATGAGCAGTTCTTC.

V is TRBV20-1 and J is TRBJ1-1; 9 bases map to TRBD1. The length of the CDR3 is 14 residues. V dropped 3 bases and J dropped 3; count of bases not matched to a gene: 5. The V gene's germline CDR1 is DFQATT and CDR2 SNEGSKA (reference sequence). The CDR3 here is CSASGGTGHTEAFF. The CDR3, as DNA: TGCAGTGCTAGCGGCGGGACAGGGCACACTGAAGCTTTCTTT.

This clonotype was observed at least ten times. The chain is built from TRBV30 and TRBJ2-2, with no clear D. Per the germline V gene, CDR1 is GTSNPN and CDR2 is SVGIG (reference sequence). V was trimmed by 4 bases and J by 7 bases, leaving 10 bases between them. The CDR3 totals 12 residues. The CDR3 loop is CAWTVRFGELFF. The CDR3 DNA reads TGTGCCTGGACTGTACGGTTCGGGGAGCTGTTTTTT.

This clonotype was recorded at least ten times. V gene TRBV28 combines with J gene TRBJ2-3; 8 bases fit TRBD2. Unmatched junction bases numbered 10, after V lost 3 bases and J lost 8 bases. CDR1 is MDHEN and CDR2 is SYDVKM in the germline V gene. The CDR3 covers 15 residues. CDR3 protein: CASSFDGRAFGTQYF. Here the CDR3 DNA reads TGTGCCAGCAGTTTTGACGGGAGGGCCTTCGGTACGCAGTATTTT.